What follows are 22 T cell receptor beta chains derived from one specimen sequenced in a study of blood T cells in healthy people across ages (dated by TCRdb to between 2014 and 2016). To prepare the library, 5' RACE was applied. Sequencing was carried out with an Illumina HiSeq 2500. A second PCR of about 6 to 11 cycles was run with a J-beta primer mix and a sample-barcoded 5' primer. In TCRdb, the public reads were trimmed at Q25 with fastp and aligned with MiXCR, with productive beta chains retained. Merged by CDR3 protein, the rows form single entries marked with the most common genes and DNA. The sample table shows nearly 800,000 distinct CDR3 sequences, and approximately 60% are seen once. The ten most abundant clones make up roughly 26% of the sample. Material for sequencing was blood. The receptors were gathered from a man in his forties in good health.

The chain links TRBV12-3 or TRBV12-4 to TRBJ1-4, with a tentative D call TRBD1 (6 bases). V dropped 7 bases and J dropped 8 bases, with 23 bases sitting between them. The CDR3 loop spans 16 amino acids. CDR3 bases: TGTGCCAGCACCGCCGCTGGGGGCAGGGAAAGGGAAAAACTGTTTTTT. This sequence encodes CASTAAGGREREKLFF.

Only one count was recorded for this clonotype. J is TRBJ1-6 and V is TRBV12-3 or TRBV12-4, with a possible D match to TRBD1 (5 bases). V was cut by 3 bases and J by 10 bases, with 7 bases left in between. This CDR3 has 12 amino acids. CDR3 protein: CASSLGLSPLHF. The CDR3 region has the DNA TGTGCCAGCAGTTTGGGGCTATCACCCCTCCACTTT.

The chain combines TRBV7-6 with TRBJ2-3, with 13 bases that match TRBD2. The CDR3 runs to 16 residues. The germline gives CDR1 SGHVS, CDR2 FNYEAQ. Unmatched junction bases numbered 5, after V lost 2 bases and J lost 6 bases. The CDR3 loop is CASSLKGLAGADTQYF. CDR3 nucleotide sequence: TGTGCCAGCAGCTTAAAAGGACTAGCGGGGGCCGATACGCAGTATTTT. Full variable domain (rest looked up from reference TRBV7-6 and TRBJ2-3): GAGVSQSPRYKVTKRGQDVALRCDPISGHVSLYWYRQALGQGPEFLTYFNYEAQQDKSGLPNDRFSAERPEGSISTLTIQRTEQRDSAMYRCASSLKGLAGADTQYFGPGTRLTVL.

V is TRBV29-1 and J is TRBJ1-6, with 8 bases aligning to TRBD1. The CDR3 is made up of 15 amino acids. Per germline, CDR1 SQVTM and CDR2 ANQGSEA. The ends lost 6 bases at V and 2 bases at J; junction bases unmatched: 6. CDR3 DNA sequence: TGCAGCGTCCAAATGGACAGGGCCTATAATTCACCCCTCCACTTT. Encoded protein: CSVQMDRAYNSPLHF. The full variable domain, in which reference TRBV29-1 and TRBJ1-6 provide the parts outside the CDR3, is SAVISQKPSRDICQRGTSLTIQCQVDSQVTMMFWYRQQPGQSLTLIATANQGSEATYESGFVIDKFPISRPNLTFSTLTVSNMSPEDSSIYLCSVQMDRAYNSPLHFGNGTRLTVT.

The chain is built from TRBV27 and TRBJ2-7; TRBD1 might be the D (6 bases). The germline V gene encodes CDR1 MNHEY and CDR2 SMNVEV (reference sequence). Trimming removed 11 bases at V and 2 bases at J, with 10 bases between. The CDR3 is made up of 11 amino acids. The CDR3 sequence: CAVQGTYEQYF. In nucleotides, the CDR3 is TGTGCCGTCCAGGGGACCTACGAGCAGTACTTC.

Comments on this clonotype: An end of the junction does not agree with germline; a read error may underlie this. The chain uses TRBV27 and TRBJ1-5; 9 nucleotides match TRBD1. CDR3 length: 15 amino acids. From germline, CDR1 is MNHEY and CDR2 SMNVEV (reference sequence). In DNA, the CDR3 is TGTGCCAGCGGGACAGGGAGCGGCGGCAACCAGCCCCAGCATTTT. Amino acid sequence: CASGTGSGGNQPQHF.

The chain uses TRBV28 and TRBJ2-5; either TRBD1 or TRBD2 may fit D (5 bases each). The DNA end is a closer match to TRBJ2-7, so the J assignment may be wrong. Germline V CDR1 and CDR2: MDHEN, SYDVKM. This CDR3 is built from 13 residues. The CDR3 region has the DNA TGTGCCATAAATGAGGGGATGACCTACGAGCAGTACTTC. It is translated as CAINEGMTYEQYF.

The chain is built from TRBV12-3 or TRBV12-4 and TRBJ2-7; 8 nucleotides line up with TRBD2. V gave up 5 bases and J gave up 2 bases; unmatched junction bases: 5. The CDR3 has 14 residues. CDR3 sequence reads: CASSLGGAAYEQYF. CDR3 DNA: TGTGCCAGCAGTCTCGGGGGGGCCGCCTACGAGCAGTACTTC.

The chain has TRBV28 and TRBJ2-5; 7 bases map to TRBD1. CDR3 length: 14 amino acids. CDR1 and CDR2 from the germline V gene are MDHEN and SYDVKM. J was trimmed by 2 bases and V by 6 bases; bases with no gene match: 6. The CDR3 bases are TGTGCCAGCAGACCCGCCAGGGGGCAAGAGACCCAGTACTTC. Translated: CASRPARGQETQYF.

This clonotype came up a few times. The chain joins TRBV28 to TRBJ2-3; D perhaps matches TRBD2 (7 bases). The length of the CDR3 is 15 residues. Germline V CDR1 and CDR2: MDHEN, SYDVKM. V was trimmed by 2 bases and J by 3 bases, leaving 12 bases between them. The CDR3 protein is CASSLRGGATDTQYF. The CDR3 bases are TGTGCCAGCAGTTTACGAGGGGGGGCTACAGATACGCAGTATTTT.

The chain has TRBV20-1 and TRBJ2-1; 11 bases map to TRBD2. CDR1 is DFQATT and CDR2 is SNEGSKA in the germline V gene (reference sequence). The CDR3 loop spans 14 amino acids. J lost 8 bases, V lost 8 bases, and 11 bases had no gene match. For the CDR3, the DNA is TGCAGTTGGGAACTAGCGGGAGTAGGCCATGAGCAGTTCTTC. Protein product: CSWELAGVGHEQFF.

This clonotype showed up just a few times. V is TRBV12-3 or TRBV12-4 and J is TRBJ2-7; D unclear. The CDR3 is 12 amino acids. V lost 5 bases and J lost 10, with 15 bases in between. The CDR3 region has the DNA TGTGCCAGCAGTCCCTTTGGCGGAACTCAGTACTTC. Amino acids: CASSPFGGTQYF.

V usage is TRBV28 and J usage is TRBJ2-4; D uncertain. Matching the DNA end better, TRBJ2-7 makes the J call doubtful. This CDR3 is built from 14 residues. Germline-derived CDR1 and CDR2 are MDHEN and SYDVKM. CDR3 in DNA: TGTGCCAGCAGTTTATCAAGGGCTTACTACGAGCAGTACTTC. Protein: CASSLSRAYYEQYF.

This clonotype has at least ten counts. This chain links TRBV7-2 with TRBJ2-3, with unresolved D. V was trimmed by 5 bases and J by 0 bases, leaving 12 bases between them. Germline V CDR1 and CDR2: SGHTA, FQGNSA. The CDR3 is 15 amino acids. CDR3 sequence: CASSPIQGSTDTQYF. DNA of the CDR3: TGTGCCAGCAGCCCCATTCAAGGGAGCACAGATACGCAGTATTTT.

Turning to this clonotype: A read error may account for a junction end that differs from germline. V usage is TRBV18 and J usage is TRBJ2-1, with D possibly being TRBD2 (6 bases). CDR1 KGHSH and CDR2 LQKENI come from the germline V gene. The CDR3 extends over 17 amino acids. The CDR3 region is CASSPAGGAHSDNEQFF. The CDR3 DNA reads TGTGCCAGCTCACCGGCGGGCGGGGCGCACTCCGACAATGAGCAGTTCTTC.

This clonotype has only one observation. A junction boundary mismatches the germline segment, possibly from a read error. The chain links TRBV7-9 to TRBJ2-5; the D is unclear. Germline CDR1 reads SEHNR; CDR2 reads FQNEAQ (reference sequence). This CDR3 contains 15 residues. CDR3 in DNA: TGTGCCAGCAGCCTACTCGTTGGGGTACAAGAGACCCAGCACTTC. It translates to CASSLLVGVQETQHF. The complete variable domain, with remaining parts taken from reference TRBV7-9 and TRBJ2-5, reads DTGVSQNPRHKITKRGQNVTFRCDPISEHNRLYWYRQTLGQGPEFLTYFQNEAQLEKSRLLSDRFSAERPKGSFSTLEIQRTEQGDSAMYLCASSLLVGVQETQHFGPGTRLLVL.

This chain links TRBV29-1 with TRBJ1-5, with 8 bases fitting TRBD1. This CDR3 has 14 amino acids. Trimming at V came to 5 bases and at J to 5 bases, leaving 8 bases not matched to a gene. From germline, CDR1 is SQVTM and CDR2 ANQGSEA. CDR3 loop: CSVKTGGTDQPQHF. In DNA, the CDR3 is TGCAGCGTTAAAACAGGGGGTACGGATCAGCCCCAGCATTTT.

The chain has TRBV7-9 and TRBJ1-1; TRBD1 matches 7 bases. CDR1 is SEHNR and CDR2 is FQNEAQ in the germline V gene (reference sequence). J gave up 1 base and V 5 bases, and 7 bases lay outside the gene matches. The CDR3 is 15 amino acids. The CDR3 sequence: CASSAARQGNTEAFF. The DNA for the CDR3 is TGTGCCAGCAGCGCGGCTCGACAGGGGAACACTGAAGCTTTCTTT.

This clonotype was detected only a few times. V usage is TRBV20-1 and J usage is TRBJ1-6; 8 positions agree with TRBD1. Trimming removed 3 bases from V and 5 bases from J; junction bases left unmatched: 6. This CDR3 contains 15 residues. CDR1 is DFQATT and CDR2 is SNEGSKA in the germline V gene (reference sequence). CDR3 region: CSAREDRGNNSPLHF. DNA for the CDR3: TGCAGTGCTAGGGAAGACAGGGGAAATAATTCACCCCTCCACTTT.

The chain joins TRBV7-2 to TRBJ2-1, with 10 bases lining up with TRBD2. After removal of 5 bases from V and 10 bases from J, the junction contained 14 bases not matched to a gene. CDR3 length: 16 residues. CDR1 is SGHTA, CDR2 FQGNSA, per germline. The CDR3 region has the DNA TGTGCCAGCAGCGTCTACGCGAGCGGGGGGGCCGCGGAGCAGTTCTTC. Translated, it gives CASSVYASGGAAEQFF. Full variable domain (remainder filled in from reference TRBV7-2 and TRBJ2-1): GAGVSQSPSNKVTEKGKDVELRCDPISGHTALYWYRQSLGQGLEFLIYFQGNSAPDKSGLPSDRFSAERTGGSVSTLTIQRTQQEDSAVYLCASSVYASGGAAEQFFGPGTRLTVL.

Points on this clonotype: Germline is not matched at one junction end, which may reflect a read error. The genes are TRBV3-1 and TRBJ2-1, with 8 positions matching TRBD2. There are 16 residues in the CDR3. CDR1 LGHDT and CDR2 YNNKEL come from the germline V gene (reference sequence). As DNA, the CDR3 is TGTACCAGCAGCACCCCAGTAGGGACTAGTGCTCCCCTACAGTTCTTC. Residues: CTSSTPVGTSAPLQFF.

The sample holds a few counts of this clonotype. For the CDR3, the DNA is TGTGCCAGCAACGACCTAGGGACAGGGGGCCTACAGGAGCAGTTCTTC. Residues: CASNDLGTGGLQEQFF. J is TRBJ2-1 and V is TRBV11-2; the match to TRBD1 covers 12 bases. CDR3 length equals 16 residues. Germline trimming cut 7 bases from V and 10 bases from J; bases unmatched to any gene: 14. CDR1 and CDR2 (germline): SGHAT, FQNNGV.